This T cell receptor (beta chain) was identified in a study of cytomegalovirus exposure and HLA in healthy donors. Study conclusions and caveats: Cytomegalovirus association was assigned to about 150 TCR beta chains. A subsequent analysis found that TCR clusters from the first cohort also tended to co-occur in the 90 to 150 validation repertoires, with around 94% of cluster scores above 0.

Sequencing was performed with immunoSEQ multiplex PCR; in TCRdb, only in-frame clones are kept and a portion is missing. The sample lists about 120,000 clones; approximately 81% were seen once. As concerns this clone: Its antigen remains unknown.

The TCR comes from a woman aged 25 to 39 in good health and CMV-seronegative. The source material was PBMCs.

CDR3 in amino acids: CAWSVRGTEAFF. The CDR3 coding sequence is TGTGCCTGGAGTGTAAGGGGGACTGAAGCTTTCTTT. The chain combines TRBV30 with TRBJ1-1; D may be TRBD1 (6 bases). V was trimmed by 0 bases and J by 5 bases, leaving 7 bases between them. This CDR3 is 12 amino acids long. The germline gives CDR1 GTSNPN, CDR2 SVGIG (reference sequence).